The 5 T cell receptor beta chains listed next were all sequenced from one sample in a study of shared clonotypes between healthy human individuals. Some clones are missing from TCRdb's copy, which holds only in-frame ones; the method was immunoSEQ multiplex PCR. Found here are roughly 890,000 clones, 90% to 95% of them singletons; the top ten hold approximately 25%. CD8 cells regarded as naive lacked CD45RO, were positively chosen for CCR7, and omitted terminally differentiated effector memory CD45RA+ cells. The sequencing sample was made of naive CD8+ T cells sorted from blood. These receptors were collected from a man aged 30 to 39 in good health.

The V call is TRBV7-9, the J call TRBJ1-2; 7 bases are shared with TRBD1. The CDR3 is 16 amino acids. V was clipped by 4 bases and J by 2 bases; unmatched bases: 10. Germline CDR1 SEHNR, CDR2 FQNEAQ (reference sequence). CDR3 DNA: TGTGCCAGCAGCTCCTTAAGGCCAGGGGGGAACTATGGCTACACCTTC. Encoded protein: CASSSLRPGGNYGYTF.

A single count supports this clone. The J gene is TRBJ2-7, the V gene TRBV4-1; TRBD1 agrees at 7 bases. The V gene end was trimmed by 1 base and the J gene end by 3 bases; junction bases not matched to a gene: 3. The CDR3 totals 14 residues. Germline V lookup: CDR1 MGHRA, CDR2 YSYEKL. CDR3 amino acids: CASSQGDRLYEQYF. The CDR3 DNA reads TGCGCCAGCAGCCAAGGGGACAGACTCTACGAGCAGTACTTC.

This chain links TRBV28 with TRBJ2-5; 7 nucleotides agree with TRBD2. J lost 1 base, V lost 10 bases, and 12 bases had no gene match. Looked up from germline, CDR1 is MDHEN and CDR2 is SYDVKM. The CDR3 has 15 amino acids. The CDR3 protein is CATLPYGRSQETQYF. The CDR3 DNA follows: TGTGCCACCCTTCCCTACGGGAGGTCCCAAGAGACCCAGTACTTC.

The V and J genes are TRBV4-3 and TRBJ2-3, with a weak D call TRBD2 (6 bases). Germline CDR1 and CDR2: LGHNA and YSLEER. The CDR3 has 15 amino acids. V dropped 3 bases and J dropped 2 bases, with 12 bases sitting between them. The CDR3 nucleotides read TGCGCCAGCAGCCATACAGCGGGCTCCACAGATACGCAGTATTTT. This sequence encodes CASSHTAGSTDTQYF.

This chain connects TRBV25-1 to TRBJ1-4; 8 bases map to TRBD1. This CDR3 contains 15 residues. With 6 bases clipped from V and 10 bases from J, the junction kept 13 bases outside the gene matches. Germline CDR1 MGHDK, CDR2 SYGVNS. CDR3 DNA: TGTGCCAGCAGCCCTTTTTTGGACAGGGACGGAAAACTGTTTTTT. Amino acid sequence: CASSPFLDRDGKLFF.